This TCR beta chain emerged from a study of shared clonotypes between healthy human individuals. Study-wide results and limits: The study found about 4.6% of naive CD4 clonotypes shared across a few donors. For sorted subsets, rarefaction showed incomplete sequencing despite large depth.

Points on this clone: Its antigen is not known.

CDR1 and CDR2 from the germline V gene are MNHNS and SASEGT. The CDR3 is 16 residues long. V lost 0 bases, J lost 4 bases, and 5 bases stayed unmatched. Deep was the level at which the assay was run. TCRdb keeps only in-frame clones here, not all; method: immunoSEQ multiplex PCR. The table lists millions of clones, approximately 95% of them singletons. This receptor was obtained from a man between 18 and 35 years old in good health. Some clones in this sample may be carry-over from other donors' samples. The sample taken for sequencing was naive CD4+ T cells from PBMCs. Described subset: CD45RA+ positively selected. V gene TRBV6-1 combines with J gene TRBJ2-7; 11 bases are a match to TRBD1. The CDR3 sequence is CASSEALRDRGYEQYF. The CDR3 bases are TGTGCCAGCAGTGAAGCGCTAAGGGACAGGGGGTACGAGCAGTACTTC.